This record concerns one TCR beta chain sequence. Authors' methods: Using reference gene primer amplification, nucleated cell counts were estimated. Profiling relied on immunoSEQ multiplex PCR, and the TCRdb table lists in-frame clones only, not all of them. V, J and clone size are those of that table, while D and trimming were read from the DNA. The profile covers about 480,000 clones, with around 89% appearing a single time and 4% to 4.5% taken by the ten largest. These data are taken from a study of blood T cell repertoires in COVID-19. Looking at the study overall: The United States, Italy and Spain provided the acute and convalescent COVID-19 samples. Sample material is recorded as cDNA or gDNA derived from T cells, B-cell-depleted T cells, or PBMCs.

The length of the CDR3 is 15 residues. The germline V gene encodes CDR1 LNHDA and CDR2 SQIVND (reference sequence). Trimming removed 2 bases from V and 3 bases from J, with 13 bases in between. Sequences were obtained from peripheral blood. This chain uses TRBV19 with TRBJ1-2; a possible D gene is TRBD1 (5 bases). The sequence was collected from a woman younger than 45 with acute or convalescent COVID-19. The CDR3 region is CASSIKPGLDYGYTF. CDR3 sequence (DNA): TGTGCCAGTAGTATAAAACCGGGACTGGACTATGGCTACACCTTC.